This T cell receptor beta chain is drawn from a study of T cells in Graves' hyperthyroidism and ophthalmopathy. As for the study in general: Once the initial diagnosis was made, peripheral blood was obtained before any treatment. Study results and caveats: Among clonotypes expanded in thyroid above 0.001, most were also found in blood. The model predicted ophthalmopathy a median roughly 6.5 months before onset.

Clinical symptoms, serum thyroxine, TRAb, thyroid ultrasound and orbital computed tomography established diagnosis. The CDR3 is 16 residues long. V trimming: 8 bases; J trimming: 3 bases; junction bases outside the gene matches: 16. Germline V gene sequence: CDR1 WSHSY, CDR2 SAAADI. The TCR beta CDR3 regions underwent amplification using RNA transcripts as the source. First-round RT-PCR of the TCR CDR3 relied on the HTBI primer set. TCRdb ran MiXCR on the multiplex PCR reads and lists one entry per CDR3 protein. Among under 700,000 distinct CDR3 sequences listed, 15% to 20% were seen once. For this clonotype: Its antigen is unknown.

The chain joins TRBV10-2 to TRBJ2-7, with 7 bases that match TRBD2. This TCR derives from a woman aged 18-30 years with Graves' hyperthyroidism. The sequencing input was blood. The CDR3 sequence: CASFRDYLPTIYEQYF. CDR3 DNA sequence: TGCGCCAGCTTCCGGGACTACCTCCCGACCATCTACGAGCAGTACTTC.